This TCR beta chain was sequenced for a study of T cell responses to AZD1222 COVID-19 vaccine. Study in general: Researchers grouped second doses given at about 4 or about 12 weeks into one pool.

Data came from immunoSEQ multiplex PCR; TCRdb stores just in-frame clones and leaves some out. The data contain 150,000 or so clones, around 93% of them seen just once; the ten biggest clones take up 9.1%. For this clone: Its antigen is still unknown.

Germline V lookup: CDR1 LNHDA, CDR2 SQIVND (reference sequence). The V gene lost 8 bases and the J gene lost 9 bases, with 11 bases spanning the gap. CDR3 size: 12 residues. Findings and limits, study-wide: Researchers report vaccine-associated CD4 TCRs spanning spike, with dominance at 160-218 and 743-854. Donors were largely white British and mainly female; clonal diversity was possibly underestimated.

Source: peripheral blood, taken on day 0 of AZD1222 vaccination. The V and J genes are TRBV19 and TRBJ1-6; D gene uncertain. This clonotype was sampled from an adult in good health. The CDR3, as DNA: TGTGCCAGTGGACTTAACAGTTCACCCCTCCACTTT. Translating gives CASGLNSSPLHF.